This T cell receptor beta chain was identified during a study of blood T cells in healthy people across ages. Primed by a sample-barcoded 5' primer and a J-beta primer mix, a second PCR proceeded for about 7 to 11 cycles. In TCRdb, the 5' RACE reads were re-called with MiXCR into one record per CDR3 protein. Of hundreds of thousands of distinct CDR3 sequences listed, roughly 60% are singletons. It was approximately 10 milliliters of peripheral blood that were drawn from each donor. This clonotype has just one count. V lost 7 bases to trimming and J lost 3 bases, with 6 bases between them. The CDR3 consists of 11 residues. Germline CDR1 and CDR2: SNHLY and FYNNEI.

The sample comprised blood. The receptor's source is a man aged 30 to 39 in good health. This chain joins TRBV2 and TRBJ2-5; D is ambiguous. CDR3 sequence: CASKTKETQYF. The CDR3, as DNA: TGTGCCAGCAAGACCAAAGAGACCCAGTACTTC.